Listed here is a single T cell receptor beta chain. The whole isolated RNA underwent reverse transcription, so sequencing captured expressed TCRB transcripts. This table comes from immunoSEQ multiplex PCR, and its TCRdb copy is limited to in-frame clones, with some not included. There are about 300,000 clones in the sample; 8% occur only once, and 0.9% to 1.2% lies in the top ten. The data were obtained in a study of beta chain features in type 1 diabetes. The CDR3 totals 16 residues. Germline CDR1 is SGHDT and CDR2 is YYEEEE. V lost 0 bases and J 1 base, leaving 13 bases between the germline ends. The V and J genes are TRBV5-6 and TRBJ2-5; D is unresolved. The clonotype was recovered from a young woman in good health. The sequencing sample was made of central memory CD4+ T cells from blood. CDR3 nucleotide sequence: TGTGCCAGCAGCTTGGCTGGCAGTGCCACCCAAGAGACCCAGTACTTC. Protein product: CASSLAGSATQETQYF.